The 2 T cell receptor beta chains presented below share a single source sample, sequenced in a study of blood T cell repertoires in COVID-19 (dated by TCRdb to 2018 to 2020). The library was produced with the immunoSEQ multiplex PCR assay. TCRdb's version of the immuneACCESS table is confined to in-frame rearrangements and falls short of the full clone set. An unresolved V gene accounts for under half of the shortfall where checked; the remainder is of unknown origin. Counted in this sample were about 260,000 clones; approximately 90% of them appeared once. The top ten hold 2.2% of the sample. Sequenced: peripheral blood. The receptors were gathered from a woman in her fifties or sixties who had recovered from COVID-19.

The chain's CDR3 is CASIIGQAAGNEQFF. The CDR3 DNA reads TGTGCCAGCATCATAGGACAGGCGGCTGGCAATGAGCAGTTCTTC. The V gene is TRBV7-9, the J gene TRBJ2-1; 7 nucleotides agree with TRBD1. This CDR3 spans 15 amino acids. Germline CDR1 is SEHNR and CDR2 is FQNEAQ (reference sequence). Trimming at V came to 7 bases and at J to 6 bases, leaving 12 bases not matched to a gene.

In this sample, this clone turned up a few times. The rearrangement uses TRBV10-3 and TRBJ1-1, with D perhaps matching TRBD1 (6 bases). V dropped 8 bases and J dropped 1 base, with 11 bases sitting between them. CDR1 and CDR2 (germline): ENHRY, SYGVKD. The CDR3 has 13 amino acids. The CDR3 DNA follows: TGTGCCATCGGGCAGGGGACGAACACTGAAGCTTTCTTT. As protein: CAIGQGTNTEAFF.